This T cell receptor (beta chain) appears in the sequencing data of a study of CD8+ T cells in alopecia areata. Germline V gene data show CDR1 as SGHAT and CDR2 as FQNNGV. The CDR3 extends over 17 amino acids. Between the trimmed V and J ends, which lost 6 bases and 9 bases, there was a span of 27 bases. Study results and caveats: Researchers report lesional scalp, most notably alopecia totalis/universalis, outstripped normal scalp in clonality. Between patients, shared TCR sequences were less clear than in mice. This was possibly due in part to HLA diversity in the patient population.

It was cDNA, reverse transcribed from extracted RNA, that served as the sequencing template. Some clones are missing from TCRdb's copy, which holds only in-frame ones; the method was immunoSEQ multiplex PCR. The sample lists roughly 150,000 clones; 55% were seen once. On this clone itself: Its cognate antigen is unknown.

The chain recombines TRBV11-2 with TRBJ2-1; TRBD1 or TRBD2 may be the D gene (7 bases each). The TCR comes from a human donor in good health. Sequenced input: CD4+ T cells sorted from blood. For the CDR3, the DNA is TGTGCCAGCAGACGGACAGGCCAGCGGGGCTCCGGCGTTGAGCAGTTCTTC. Translated: CASRRTGQRGSGVEQFF.